This T cell receptor beta chain comes out of a study of shared clonotypes between healthy human individuals (dated by TCRdb to about 2020). Regarding the research as a whole: The cohort comprised a couple of women and a few men aged 18 to 49 years. For each donor, CD4 naive and CD4 memory were each run on three plates, CD8 naive on two plates, and CD8 memory on one plate. Blood TCR repertoires of about 5 healthy adults were deeply sequenced to estimate repertoire size and the extent of clonotype sharing between individuals. To increase sequencing depth and limit assay-specific biases, TCR repertoire library preparation and sequencing were carried out by different laboratories using diverse techniques. Leukapheresis yielded between about 0.94 and 8.9 billion PBMCs per donor. Overall study results and their limits: Even with the large sequencing depth, rarefaction of the sorted-subset datasets indicated that sequencing was incomplete. When a handful of donors were compared, the shared fraction of clonotypes was 5% to 6.5% for naive CD4, 3% to 4% for naive CD8, about 2.5% for memory CD4, and around 0.4% for memory CD8. Estimated clonotype richness was generally larger for naive than for memory subsets. The small number of donors limited the genetic and exposure-history diversity represented. Compared with non-shared clonotypes, the clonotypes found in all four sorted-subset donors had higher generation probabilities. Sampling was limited to blood, and TCR repertoires in tissue likely differ from TCR repertoires in blood. Pairwise subsampling indicated that sequencing depth was expected to affect the degree of clonotype sharing among donors.

In regard to this clone: The clone's antigen remains unknown. No quality values exist for individual bases; no much larger clone is one base distant.

TCR CDR3 regions were amplified from genomic DNA by multiplex PCR using the deep immunoSEQ assay. Genomic DNA extracted from each cell subset was distributed evenly over all wells of several immunoSEQ 96-well plates, and each plate served as one replicate. For sorted subsets, each replicate PCR was loaded with 200 ng genomic DNA, equivalent to 25,000 to 35,000 T cell genomes. Purified libraries were quantified with a Qubit 3.0 fluorometer, sized on a Bioanalyzer 2100, and re-quantified with the KAPA Library Quantification kit. Each immunoSEQ 96-well plate was sequenced on its own single-read 150-cycle Illumina NextSeq 550 flow cell. The paper's data handling went like this. Because the immunoSEQ output held only junctional sequences and lacked quality scores, the filtering could not match the filtering applied to full-length reads. Sequences were annotated with PyIR, a Python wrapper for IgBLAST v1.9, and V/J genes and CDR3 were assigned using IMGT germline references. Any read was removed if the V/J assignment was weak (E-value above 1e-6), the CDR3 was missing, or the read contained stop codons, out-of-frame junctions, or ambiguous translated residues. V3J clonotypes were defined as sequences sharing an identical inferred V gene, J gene, and CDR3 amino acid sequence. Percentage overlap between repertoires was calculated by dividing the number of shared unique clonotypes by the size of the smaller repertoire. Three approaches were used to assess repertoire richness: RTK rarefaction, the Chao1 estimator, and Recon v2.1 estimates of unobserved clonotypes. For all TCRbeta clonotypes obtained by the gDNA method from a handful of donors, generation probabilities were computed with OLGA. This is the immuneACCESS table as TCRdb keeps it, with only in-frame sequences that have V and J called. A part of the clones is gone; compared with another copy, unresolved V genes explain less than half, and the rest is unexplained. D and trimming come from the DNA, and the V and J calls and clone size come from that table. The sample data list some 2.1 million clones, and approximately 94% of these were observed just once. The ten largest clones add up to 1.1% of the sample.

CD8 naive samples were obtained by positive selection for CCR7 among CD45RO-negative cells, yielding a CD45RA+CCR7+ population from which TemRA cells were excluded. The donors were healthy, HIV-negative adults who had no recently reported acute infections or vaccinations. Every donor was a Caucasian adult residing in Nashville, Tennessee, USA. Blood was collected by leukapheresis, and PBMCs were isolated by Ficoll-Histopaque density gradient centrifugation and then cryopreserved in liquid nitrogen vapor phase. Analytical flow cytometry was used to check the purity and quantity of each magnetically sorted T cell population. From each sorted fraction, genomic DNA was isolated and quantified by UV absorbance on a Nanodrop 2000c. Reading the germline V gene gives CDR1 SGHAT and CDR2 FQNNGV. The CDR3, cysteine through phenylalanine, is 16 amino acids long. Left in the record is the CDR3 DNA by itself, 48 bases read in frame from the first base. V is shortened by 5 bases, J by 0 bases, and the region joining them spans 14 bases.

The sequence came from a man younger than 35 in good health. The chain links TRBV11-2 with TRBJ2-1, with a weak D call of TRBD2 (7 bases match). The sample comprised naive CD8+ T cells sorted from blood. The cell subset or site tag for this specimen amounts to: CD45RA+CCR7+. The nucleotide sequence reads TGTGCCAGCAGCCGCCAGGGGACTAACTCCTACAATGAGCAGTTCTTC. Its coded protein is CASSRQGTNSYNEQFF.